The clone carrying this TCR beta chain turned up a few times. Antigen unknown. This specimen belongs to a study of early stage breast cancer tumors. The wider study: Of some 17 invasive breast tumors, more than ten were hormone receptor-positive, HER2-negative. Whole-study results and caveats: Compared with adjacent normal breast, tumors showed about 2.3-fold denser, more clonal T cells. Enriched TCRB sequences shared across patients were mostly commonly generated sequences.

Assay: immunoSEQ multiplex PCR; the TCRdb copy retains only in-frame clones and omits some. The sample holds about 21,000 clones, 60% to 85% seen once. Unmatched junction bases numbered 2, after V lost 2 bases and J lost 2 bases. Germline V gene data show CDR1 as MNHNS and CDR2 as SASEGT. This CDR3 comprises 14 residues. The sequencing sample was made of blood. The V and J genes are TRBV6-1 and TRBJ1-2; 7 bases are shared with TRBD1. This clonotype was obtained from a person in their sixties or seventies with breast cancer. The CDR3 region has the DNA TGTGCCAGCAGTGAAAGGGGGCAGAACTATGGCTACACCTTC. Its translation: CASSERGQNYGYTF.